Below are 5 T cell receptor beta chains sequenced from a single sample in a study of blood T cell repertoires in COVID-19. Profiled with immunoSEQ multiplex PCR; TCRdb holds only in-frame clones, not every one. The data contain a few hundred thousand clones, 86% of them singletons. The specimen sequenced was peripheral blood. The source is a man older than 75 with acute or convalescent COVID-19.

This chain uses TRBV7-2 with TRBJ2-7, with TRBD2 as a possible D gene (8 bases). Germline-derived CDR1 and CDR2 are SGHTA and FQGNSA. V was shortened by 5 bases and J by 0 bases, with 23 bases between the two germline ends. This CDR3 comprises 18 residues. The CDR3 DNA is TGTGCCAGCAGCCTAAGTTTCGGGGGGGACAGTTTCTCCTACGAGCAGTACTTC. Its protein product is CASSLSFGGDSFSYEQYF.

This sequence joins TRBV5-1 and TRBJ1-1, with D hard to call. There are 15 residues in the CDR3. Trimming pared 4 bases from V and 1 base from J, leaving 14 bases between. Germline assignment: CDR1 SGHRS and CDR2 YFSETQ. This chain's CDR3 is CASSPGLHPNTEAFF. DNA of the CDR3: TGCGCCAGCAGCCCTGGACTCCACCCGAACACTGAAGCTTTCTTT. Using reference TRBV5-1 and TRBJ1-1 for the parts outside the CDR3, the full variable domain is KAGVTQTPRYLIKTRGQQVTLSCSPISGHRSVSWYQQTPGQGLQFLFEYFSETQRNKGNFPGRFSGRQFSNSRSEMNVSTLELGDSALYLCASSPGLHPNTEAFFGQGTRLTVV.

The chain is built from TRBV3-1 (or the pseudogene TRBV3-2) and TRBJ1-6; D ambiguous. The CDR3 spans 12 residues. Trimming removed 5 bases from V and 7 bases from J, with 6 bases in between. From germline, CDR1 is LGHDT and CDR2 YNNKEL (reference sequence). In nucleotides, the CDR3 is TGTGCCAGCAGCACCAGGAATTCACCCCTCCACTTT. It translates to CASSTRNSPLHF.

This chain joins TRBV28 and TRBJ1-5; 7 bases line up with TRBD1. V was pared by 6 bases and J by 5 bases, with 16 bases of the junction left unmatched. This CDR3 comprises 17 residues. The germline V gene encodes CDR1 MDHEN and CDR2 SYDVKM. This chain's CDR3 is CASSDPIGGGYHQPQHF. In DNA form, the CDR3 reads TGTGCCAGCAGCGATCCCATAGGGGGCGGATACCATCAGCCCCAGCATTTT.

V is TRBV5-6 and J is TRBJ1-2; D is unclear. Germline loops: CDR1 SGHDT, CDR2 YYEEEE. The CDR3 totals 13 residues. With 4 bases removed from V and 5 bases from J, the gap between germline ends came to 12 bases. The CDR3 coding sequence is TGTGCCAGCAGCGGTGGGCTCCTTTATGGCTACACCTTC. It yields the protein CASSGGLLYGYTF.